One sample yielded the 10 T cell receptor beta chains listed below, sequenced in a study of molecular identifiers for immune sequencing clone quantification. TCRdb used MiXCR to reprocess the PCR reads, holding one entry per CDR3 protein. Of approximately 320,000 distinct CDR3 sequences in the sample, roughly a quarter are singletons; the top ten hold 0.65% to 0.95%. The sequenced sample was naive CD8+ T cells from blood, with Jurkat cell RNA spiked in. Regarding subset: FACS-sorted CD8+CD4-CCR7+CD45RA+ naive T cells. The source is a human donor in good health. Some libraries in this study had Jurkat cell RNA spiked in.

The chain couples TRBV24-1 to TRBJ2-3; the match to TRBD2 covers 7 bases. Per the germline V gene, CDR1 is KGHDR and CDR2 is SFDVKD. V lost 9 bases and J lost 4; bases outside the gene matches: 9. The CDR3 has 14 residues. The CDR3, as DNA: TGTGCCACCTCTGGCGGGGGTAGCGCAGATACGCAGTATTTT. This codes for CATSGGGSADTQYF.

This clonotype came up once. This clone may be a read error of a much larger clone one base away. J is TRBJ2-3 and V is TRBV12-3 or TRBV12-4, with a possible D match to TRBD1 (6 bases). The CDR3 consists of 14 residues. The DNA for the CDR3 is TGTGCCGGCAGCCCAGGGGCAGGGACAGATACGCAGTATTTT. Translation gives CAGSPGAGTDTQYF.

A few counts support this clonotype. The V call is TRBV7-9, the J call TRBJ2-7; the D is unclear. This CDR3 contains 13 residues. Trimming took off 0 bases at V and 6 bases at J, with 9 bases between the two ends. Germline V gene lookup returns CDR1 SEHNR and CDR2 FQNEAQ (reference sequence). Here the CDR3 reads CASSLAPAFEQYF. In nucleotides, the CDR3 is TGTGCCAGCAGCTTAGCTCCAGCATTCGAGCAGTACTTC.

CDR3: CSARGQHSYEQYF. DNA of the CDR3: TGCAGTGCTAGAGGACAGCACTCCTACGAGCAGTACTTC. V and J are TRBV20-1 and TRBJ2-7, with D maybe TRBD1 (5 bases). Looked up from germline, CDR1 is DFQATT and CDR2 is SNEGSKA (reference sequence). V lost 1 base and J lost 0, with 7 bases in between. The CDR3 length is 13 residues.

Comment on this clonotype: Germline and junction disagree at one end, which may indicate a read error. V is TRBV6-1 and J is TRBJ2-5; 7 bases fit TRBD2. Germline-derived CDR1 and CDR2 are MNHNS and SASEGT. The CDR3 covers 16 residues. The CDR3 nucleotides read TGTGCCAGCAGTGATATGGGAGGGGATGTAGGAGAGAGCCAGTACTTC. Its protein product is CASSDMGGDVGESQYF.

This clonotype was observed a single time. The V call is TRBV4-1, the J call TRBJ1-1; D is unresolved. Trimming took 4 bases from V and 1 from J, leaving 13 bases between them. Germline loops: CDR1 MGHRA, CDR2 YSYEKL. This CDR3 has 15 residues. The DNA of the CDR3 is TGCGCCAGCAGCCGTAATTTCGGAGCGAACACTGAAGCTTTCTTT. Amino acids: CASSRNFGANTEAFF.

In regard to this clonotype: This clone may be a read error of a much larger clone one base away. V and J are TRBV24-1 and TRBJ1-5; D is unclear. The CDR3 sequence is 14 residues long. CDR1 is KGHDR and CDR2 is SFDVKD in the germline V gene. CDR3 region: CATSDLESNQSQHF. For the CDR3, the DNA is TGTGCCACCAGTGATTTGGAGAGCAATCAGTCCCAGCATTTT.

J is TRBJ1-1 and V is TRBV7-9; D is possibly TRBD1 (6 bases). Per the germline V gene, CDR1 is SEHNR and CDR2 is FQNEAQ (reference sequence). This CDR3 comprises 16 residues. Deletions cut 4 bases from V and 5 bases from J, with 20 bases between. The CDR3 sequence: CASSSGPGQLGTEAFF. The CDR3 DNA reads TGTGCCAGCAGCTCCGGTCCTGGACAGCTGGGGACTGAAGCTTTCTTT.

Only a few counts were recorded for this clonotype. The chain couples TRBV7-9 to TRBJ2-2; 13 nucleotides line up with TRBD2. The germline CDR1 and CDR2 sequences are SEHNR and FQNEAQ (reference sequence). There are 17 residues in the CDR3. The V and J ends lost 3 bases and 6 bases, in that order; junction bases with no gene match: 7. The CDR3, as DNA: TGTGCCAGCAGCTTCGGACTAGCGGGAGAGTCTTCCGGGGAGCTGTTTTTT. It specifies CASSFGLAGESSGELFF. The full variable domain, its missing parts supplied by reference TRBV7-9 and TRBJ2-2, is DTGVSQNPRHKITKRGQNVTFRCDPISEHNRLYWYRQTLGQGPEFLTYFQNEAQLEKSRLLSDRFSAERPKGSFSTLEIQRTEQGDSAMYLCASSFGLAGESSGELFFGEGSRLTVL.

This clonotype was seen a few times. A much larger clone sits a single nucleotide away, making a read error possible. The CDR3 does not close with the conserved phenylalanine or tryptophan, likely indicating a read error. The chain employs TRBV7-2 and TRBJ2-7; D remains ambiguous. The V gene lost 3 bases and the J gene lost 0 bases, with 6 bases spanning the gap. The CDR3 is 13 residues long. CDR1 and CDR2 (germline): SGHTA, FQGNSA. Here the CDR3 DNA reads TGTGCCAGCAGCTTGCCCAGCTCCTACGAGCAGTACCTC. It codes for CASSLPSSYEQYL.